One and the same sample provided the 15 T cell receptor beta chains below, sequenced in a study of T cells in localized non-small cell lung cancer. Method: immunoSEQ multiplex PCR; TCRdb's copy keeps in-frame clones and lacks some. The repertoire consists of approximately 83,000 clones, with 85% to 90% occurring once and the leading ten covering 20% to 25%. The source material was peripheral blood, sampled before any cancer treatment. The receptors derive from a woman aged 35-75 years with stage I squamous cell lung carcinoma.

This sequence joins TRBV7-9 and TRBJ1-1, with unresolved D. From germline, CDR1 is SEHNR and CDR2 FQNEAQ (reference sequence). This CDR3 comprises 14 residues. Deletions cut 0 bases from V and 5 bases from J, with 10 bases between. In DNA, the CDR3 is TGTGCCAGCAGCTTAGCCTCACGGAGGACTGAAGCTTTCTTT. This translates into CASSLASRRTEAFF.

There are a few counts of this clone. The rearrangement joins TRBV6-6 to TRBJ2-7; the match to TRBD1 covers 7 bases. V lost 6 bases to trimming and J lost 1 base; unmatched junction nucleotides: 9. Germline assignment: CDR1 MNHNY and CDR2 SVGAGI (reference sequence). CDR3 length: 15 amino acids. The CDR3 DNA is TGTGCCAGCAGGGACAGGACAGGTGGTTCCTACGAGCAGTACTTC. This gives the protein CASRDRTGGSYEQYF.

The V call is TRBV14, the J call TRBJ2-3, with a tentative D call TRBD1 (6 bases). The ends were cut back, 5 bases at V and 13 bases at J, with 19 bases in the middle. Looked up from germline, CDR1 is SGHDN and CDR2 is FVKESK. CDR3 size: 13 residues. The CDR3: CASSASEGRGEYF. In DNA form, the CDR3 reads TGTGCCAGCAGCGCCTCCGAGGGCAGGGGAGAGTATTTT.

The CDR3 protein is CASSPGGLIAWEQYF. In DNA, the CDR3 is TGTGCCAGCAGCCCAGGGGGTTTAATTGCGTGGGAGCAGTACTTC. The chain joins TRBV5-8 to TRBJ2-7; 7 bases agree with TRBD1. V shed 4 bases and J 7 bases; nucleotides not matched to a gene: 14. The CDR3 covers 15 residues. CDR1 and CDR2 from the germline V gene are SGHTS and YDEGEE.

The chain has TRBV18 and TRBJ1-1; D is possibly TRBD1 (6 bases). Germline loops: CDR1 KGHSH, CDR2 LQKENI. V gave up 1 base and J gave up 3 bases, with 12 bases separating them. The CDR3 length is 15 residues. CDR3 amino acids: CASSPRDTFDTEAFF. The CDR3 DNA follows: TGTGCCAGCTCACCACGGGACACTTTTGACACTGAAGCTTTCTTT.

CDR3 protein: CASSGTGEQYF. Here the CDR3 DNA reads TGTGCCAGCAGCGGGACAGGAGAGCAGTACTTC. J is TRBJ2-7 and V is TRBV9; 7 bases agree with TRBD1. CDR3 length: 11 residues. Germline values: CDR1 SGDLS, CDR2 YYNGEE. Unmatched junction bases numbered 1, after V lost 3 bases and J lost 7 bases.

The chain couples TRBV10-2 to TRBJ1-2; 9 nucleotides agree with TRBD1. Germline V gene lookup returns CDR1 WSHSY and CDR2 SAAADI. The CDR3 has 16 amino acids. Germline trimming cut 0 bases from V and 4 bases from J; bases unmatched to any gene: 6. CDR3 in DNA: TGCGCCAGCAGTGAGTCCGGACAGGGGATAGGCTATGGCTACACCTTC. This gives the protein CASSESGQGIGYGYTF.

The chain couples TRBV9 to TRBJ2-2; 10 positions match TRBD2. Germline V CDR1 and CDR2: SGDLS, YYNGEE. The CDR3 is 14 residues long. The V and J ends lost 4 bases and 8 bases, in that order; junction bases with no gene match: 5. CDR3 nucleotide sequence: TGTGCCAGCAGCACGCAGACTAGCGGGGGGGAGCTGTTTTTT. Encoded protein: CASSTQTSGGELFF.

The chain uses TRBV7-9 and TRBJ1-6; no firm D call. V gave up 2 bases and J gave up 10 bases, with 9 bases separating them. The V gene's germline CDR1 is SEHNR and CDR2 FQNEAQ (reference sequence). CDR3 length: 13 amino acids. CDR3 coding DNA: TGTGCCAGCAGCTTAACAAGTGGATCACCCCTCCACTTT. Amino acid sequence: CASSLTSGSPLHF.

The rearrangement joins TRBV15 to TRBJ1-4; 7 bases are shared with TRBD1. Trimming removed 3 bases from V and 8 bases from J; junction bases left unmatched: 6. Germline V lookup: CDR1 LNHNV, CDR2 YYDKDF (reference sequence). There are 14 residues in the CDR3. The CDR3 DNA reads TGTGCCACCAGCAGCAGGGGGTATGAAGAAAAACTGTTTTTT. This codes for CATSSRGYEEKLFF.

This clone was observed once. The chain joins TRBV15 to TRBJ2-3, with 12 bases lining up with TRBD1. The CDR3 extends over 18 amino acids. J was trimmed by 4 bases and V by 5 bases; bases with no gene match: 13. Germline CDR1 and CDR2: LNHNV and YYDKDF (reference sequence). The CDR3 nucleotides read TGTGCCACCAGCTATCCACACGCGGGACAGGGGGCCGCAGATACGCAGTATTTT. Amino acid sequence: CATSYPHAGQGAADTQYF.

This clone was observed a handful of times. This sequence joins TRBV23-1 and TRBJ1-2; the D is unclear. TRBV23-1 counts as an open reading frame of uncertain function. Trimming took off 4 bases at V and 4 bases at J, with 10 bases between the two ends. The CDR3 extends over 13 amino acids. Written as DNA, the CDR3 is TGCGCCAGCAGTCCTGACGATTCCTATGGCTACACCTTC. Translation gives CASSPDDSYGYTF.

The rearrangement uses TRBV5-1 and TRBJ2-1; 8 positions agree with TRBD1. From germline, CDR1 is SGHRS and CDR2 YFSETQ. V gave up 3 bases and J gave up 6 bases; unmatched junction bases: 8. The CDR3 totals 15 residues. CDR3 sequence reads: CASSYGQGISNEQFF. The CDR3 bases are TGCGCCAGCAGCTACGGACAGGGAATAAGCAATGAGCAGTTCTTC.

This clone was detected only once. DNA for the CDR3: TGTGCCAGCAGCTTTCTGACAAGGAACACCGGGGAGCTGTTTTTT. Its protein product is CASSFLTRNTGELFF. This chain joins TRBV11-2 and TRBJ2-2; no clear D gene. The CDR3 has 15 amino acids. CDR1 SGHAT and CDR2 FQNNGV come from the germline V gene. Trimming pared 3 bases from V and 1 base from J, leaving 9 bases between.

The chain is built from TRBV5-1 and TRBJ2-2; possibly TRBD1 for D (7 bases). V shed 0 bases and J shed 7 bases, with 13 bases lying between them. CDR1 SGHRS and CDR2 YFSETQ come from the germline V gene. The CDR3 runs 15 residues. This CDR3 is CASSLVAGGHGELFF. The CDR3 DNA follows: TGCGCCAGCAGCTTGGTGGCAGGGGGGCACGGGGAGCTGTTTTTT.